A selection of T cell receptor beta chains follows, all from one sample in a study. TCRdb re-called the 5' RACE reads with MiXCR, one entry per CDR3 protein. The sample includes about 55,000 distinct CDR3 sequences, approximately 17% of them seen just once. The sequenced sample was naive CD4+ T cells sorted from blood. All receptors come from a female donor with breast cancer. Both conserved end residues are part of each CDR3. Each record gives: CDR3 DNA, CDR3 protein, D gene, clone size, J gene, V gene. The D gene is left open where the match is weak. Clone size appears in some rows only: once, few, many, or a class for an expanded clone.

CDR3nt: TGTGCCAGCAGCTTAGTGCTGACGGGGCAGGGTGGATCACCCCTCCACTTT
CDR3aa: CASSLVLTGQGGSPLHF
d_gene: .
abundance: .
j_gene: TRBJ1-6
v_gene: TRBV7-9

CDR3nt: TGTGCCGGCAGCGGACGGGTGGGAGGGGAGACCCAGTACTTC
CDR3aa: CAGSGRVGGETQYF
d_gene: TRBD2
abundance: .
j_gene: TRBJ2-5
v_gene: TRBV9

CDR3nt: TGCGCCAGCAGCTTGGGGACTAGCGGGACGGTCGATGAGCAGTTCTTC
CDR3aa: CASSLGTSGTVDEQFF
d_gene: TRBD2
abundance: .
j_gene: TRBJ2-1
v_gene: TRBV5-1

CDR3nt: TGTGCCAGCAGCGTAAGCGGGAGAAGGGATGAGCAGTTCTTC
CDR3aa: CASSVSGRRDEQFF
d_gene: TRBD2
abundance: many
j_gene: TRBJ2-1
v_gene: TRBV9

CDR3nt: TGTGCCAGCAGTTCCTTTGCAGGGGATGAGACCCAGTACTTC
CDR3aa: CASSSFAGDETQYF
d_gene: .
abundance: few
j_gene: TRBJ2-5
v_gene: TRBV7-9

CDR3nt: TGCGCCAGCAGCCACCAAGATTTGATCCAGACCGGGGAGCTGTTTTTT
CDR3aa: CASSHQDLIQTGELFF
d_gene: .
abundance: many
j_gene: TRBJ2-2
v_gene: TRBV4-1

CDR3nt: TGTGCCAGCGGCCTTGGGGACAAGACCTACGAGCAGTACTTC
CDR3aa: CASGLGDKTYEQYF
d_gene: .
abundance: many
j_gene: TRBJ2-7
v_gene: TRBV7-9

CDR3nt: TGTGCCAGCGCTGGAGCGCTGGGACGGGAACTCACAGATACGCAGTATTTT
CDR3aa: CASAGALGRELTDTQYF
d_gene: .
abundance: .
j_gene: TRBJ2-3
v_gene: TRBV27

CDR3nt: TGTGCCAGCTCCCAAGGGGTCCTGCGCACAGATACGCAGTATTTT
CDR3aa: CASSQGVLRTDTQYF
d_gene: .
abundance: .
j_gene: TRBJ2-3
v_gene: TRBV12-3/TRBV12-4

CDR3nt: TGCGCCAGCAGACAGGGGGTAACGGGCAATCAGCCCCAGCATTTT
CDR3aa: CASRQGVTGNQPQHF
d_gene: TRBD1
abundance: many
j_gene: TRBJ1-5
v_gene: TRBV5-1

CDR3nt: TGCAGTGCTCGACAGGAGCCCTACTCTGGAAACACCATATATTTT
CDR3aa: CSARQEPYSGNTIYF
d_gene: .
abundance: .
j_gene: TRBJ1-3
v_gene: TRBV20-1

CDR3nt: TGTGCCACCAGCAGAGGGGGTAGTACTAGCGGAGCCTACAATGAGCAGTTCTTC
CDR3aa: CATSRGGSTSGAYNEQFF
d_gene: TRBD2
abundance: few
j_gene: TRBJ2-1
v_gene: TRBV15

CDR3nt: TGCGCCAGCAGCCTGATGACAGGGGCGGGAGAGACCCAGTACTTC
CDR3aa: CASSLMTGAGETQYF
d_gene: TRBD1
abundance: .
j_gene: TRBJ2-5
v_gene: TRBV5-1

CDR3nt: TGCAGTGCTAGACACAGGGCCGGGGAGCTGTTTTTT
CDR3aa: CSARHRAGELFF
d_gene: .
abundance: .
j_gene: TRBJ2-2
v_gene: TRBV20-1

CDR3nt: TGCAGTGCTAGAGCTTCGAGGGCTGAGAGCTCCTACGAGCAGTACTTC
CDR3aa: CSARASRAESSYEQYF
d_gene: .
abundance: many
j_gene: TRBJ2-7
v_gene: TRBV20-1

CDR3nt: TGTGCCAGCAGCTTACTCGGGGCAGAGGATTCACCCCTCCACTTT
CDR3aa: CASSLLGAEDSPLHF
d_gene: .
abundance: few
j_gene: TRBJ1-6
v_gene: TRBV7-2

CDR3nt: TGTGCCAGCAGCCTTGCCGGGTCCTATGGCTACACCTTC
CDR3aa: CASSLAGSYGYTF
d_gene: .
abundance: many
j_gene: TRBJ1-2
v_gene: TRBV11-2

CDR3nt: TGTGCCAGCAGCTTAGGGGACGGGAGATACAATGAGCAGCTCTTC
CDR3aa: CASSLGDGRYNEQLF
d_gene: .
abundance: .
j_gene: TRBJ2-1
v_gene: TRBV7-2

CDR3nt: TGTGCCATCAGTGAGGGCGGCCGTAATCAGCCCCAGCATTTT
CDR3aa: CAISEGGRNQPQHF
d_gene: .
abundance: .
j_gene: TRBJ1-5
v_gene: TRBV10-3

CDR3nt: TGCGCCAGCAAAGTACAGGAGAACACTGAAGCTTTCTTT
CDR3aa: CASKVQENTEAFF
d_gene: .
abundance: .
j_gene: TRBJ1-1
v_gene: TRBV5-1

CDR3nt: TGTGCCAGCAGCTGGCAACTAAACACCGGGGAGCTGTTTTTT
CDR3aa: CASSWQLNTGELFF
d_gene: .
abundance: once
j_gene: TRBJ2-2
v_gene: TRBV7-2

CDR3nt: TGTGCCAGCAGCTTAGGGGGACTCCGCACAGATACGCAGTATTTT
CDR3aa: CASSLGGLRTDTQYF
d_gene: .
abundance: many
j_gene: TRBJ2-3
v_gene: TRBV7-2

CDR3nt: TGCGCCAGCAGCGGGGGCAGCACCTACGAGCAGTACTTC
CDR3aa: CASSGGSTYEQYF
d_gene: .
abundance: few
j_gene: TRBJ2-7
v_gene: TRBV5-1

CDR3nt: TGCGCCAGCAGCCCTGGTGGGGTCACTGAAGCTTTCTTT
CDR3aa: CASSPGGVTEAFF
d_gene: .
abundance: few
j_gene: TRBJ1-1
v_gene: TRBV5-1

CDR3nt: TGCGCCAGCAGCTTGGGGGTGGGGTCCCGTCGGGAGCAGTACTTC
CDR3aa: CASSLGVGSRREQYF
d_gene: .
abundance: few
j_gene: TRBJ2-7
v_gene: TRBV5-1

CDR3nt: TGTGCCAGCAGTCCCGTGGACAGGGCGGGTAGCGGGGAGCTGTTTTTT
CDR3aa: CASSPVDRAGSGELFF
d_gene: TRBD1
abundance: .
j_gene: TRBJ2-2
v_gene: TRBV6-5

CDR3nt: TGCGCCAGCAGCGTGGAGCCCCCCGGGGCTGGGGCCAACGTCCTGACTTTC
CDR3aa: CASSVEPPGAGANVLTF
d_gene: .
abundance: few
j_gene: TRBJ2-6
v_gene: TRBV5-1

CDR3nt: TGTGCCAGCAAGGCGGGGGAAGATACGCAGTATTTT
CDR3aa: CASKAGEDTQYF
d_gene: TRBD2
abundance: few
j_gene: TRBJ2-3
v_gene: TRBV2

CDR3nt: TGTGCCAGCAGCTTGGCCTGGGGACAGGTGGTCCAAGAGACCCAGTACTTC
CDR3aa: CASSLAWGQVVQETQYF
d_gene: TRBD1
abundance: .
j_gene: TRBJ2-5
v_gene: TRBV5-5

CDR3nt: TGTGCCAGCAGCTCGACAGGTGGGGCGAGCATGGCCCAGCATTTT
CDR3aa: CASSSTGGASMAQHF
d_gene: .
abundance: .
j_gene: TRBJ1-5
v_gene: TRBV7-8

CDR3nt: TGTGCCAGCAGCGGGAGAGGGGGTTCTGAAGCTTTCTTT
CDR3aa: CASSGRGGSEAFF
d_gene: .
abundance: .
j_gene: TRBJ1-1
v_gene: TRBV7-9

CDR3nt: TGTGCCAGCAGCCCGTCACCGAGAGTGAGCGCGGAGACCCAGTACTTC
CDR3aa: CASSPSPRVSAETQYF
d_gene: .
abundance: few
j_gene: TRBJ2-5
v_gene: TRBV7-6

CDR3nt: TGCGCCAGCAGCGAGGTTGGCACTGAAGCTTTCTTT
CDR3aa: CASSEVGTEAFF
d_gene: .
abundance: medium-sized
j_gene: TRBJ1-1
v_gene: TRBV5-1

CDR3nt: TGTGCCAGCAGCTTACAGGGGCTCCAGCCCCAGCATTTT
CDR3aa: CASSLQGLQPQHF
d_gene: .
abundance: .
j_gene: TRBJ1-5
v_gene: TRBV7-2

CDR3nt: TGCGCCAGCAGCTTGTCCGGGACAGGGAATCAGGTGGACTATGGCTACACCTTC
CDR3aa: CASSLSGTGNQVDYGYTF
d_gene: TRBD1
abundance: few
j_gene: TRBJ1-2
v_gene: TRBV5-1

CDR3nt: TGCGCCAGCACCCCGCAGGCTAGGAGGGAAGAGACCCAGTACTTC
CDR3aa: CASTPQARREETQYF
d_gene: .
abundance: few
j_gene: TRBJ2-5
v_gene: TRBV5-1

CDR3nt: TGCGCCAGCAGCACATACCTGACAGGAGGAGGGGCCAACGTCCTGACTTTC
CDR3aa: CASSTYLTGGGANVLTF
d_gene: .
abundance: .
j_gene: TRBJ2-6
v_gene: TRBV5-1

CDR3nt: TGTGCCAGCAGCCCAATGAGGGGCAGAGTATACGAGCAGTACTTC
CDR3aa: CASSPMRGRVYEQYF
d_gene: .
abundance: many
j_gene: TRBJ2-7
v_gene: TRBV11-2

CDR3nt: TGCACCAGCCGATTCGAGGGAAGCGACTACACCTTC
CDR3aa: CTSRFEGSDYTF
d_gene: .
abundance: .
j_gene: TRBJ1-2
v_gene: TRBV1

CDR3nt: TGTGCCAGCAGCTTAGTTAGGGGACGGGTAGATACGCAGTATTTT
CDR3aa: CASSLVRGRVDTQYF
d_gene: .
abundance: .
j_gene: TRBJ2-3
v_gene: TRBV7-2

CDR3nt: TGTACCAGCTCATCGAGAGCAAGCACAGATACGCAGTATTTT
CDR3aa: CTSSSRASTDTQYF
d_gene: .
abundance: .
j_gene: TRBJ2-3
v_gene: TRBV18

CDR3nt: TGTGCCAGCAGCTTAGGGGTGGCACCTGCGAACACCGGGGAGCTGTTTTTT
CDR3aa: CASSLGVAPANTGELFF
d_gene: .
abundance: .
j_gene: TRBJ2-2
v_gene: TRBV7-6

CDR3nt: TGTGCCAGCAGTGAGGGACGCTACGAGCAGTACTTC
CDR3aa: CASSEGRYEQYF
d_gene: .
abundance: few
j_gene: TRBJ2-7
v_gene: TRBV28

CDR3nt: TGTGCCAGCCGGCAAACAGGGCTTAAAGGAGAGCAGTACTTC
CDR3aa: CASRQTGLKGEQYF
d_gene: .
abundance: .
j_gene: TRBJ2-7
v_gene: TRBV28

CDR3nt: TGTGCCAGCAGCTTAATGGGTGGGGAGACTGAAGCTTTCTTT
CDR3aa: CASSLMGGETEAFF
d_gene: .
abundance: few
j_gene: TRBJ1-1
v_gene: TRBV7-2

CDR3nt: TGCGCCAGTACGGGACAGATGAACACTGAAGCTTTCTTT
CDR3aa: CASTGQMNTEAFF
d_gene: TRBD1
abundance: few
j_gene: TRBJ1-1
v_gene: TRBV5-1

CDR3nt: TGCAGTGCTAGAATAGGAAACCGGGACACAAATGAAAAACTGTTTTTT
CDR3aa: CSARIGNRDTNEKLFF
d_gene: .
abundance: .
j_gene: TRBJ1-4
v_gene: TRBV20-1

CDR3nt: TGTGCCAGCAGTTACTACAATGAGCAGTTCTTC
CDR3aa: CASSYYNEQFF
d_gene: .
abundance: many
j_gene: TRBJ2-1
v_gene: TRBV14

CDR3nt: TGTGCCACCAGTACCAGCGGGGGCTTCACCGGGGAGCTGTTTTTT
CDR3aa: CATSTSGGFTGELFF
d_gene: TRBD2
abundance: few
j_gene: TRBJ2-2
v_gene: TRBV24-1

CDR3nt: TGTGCCAGCAGCCCCGGGACAGGCCTTAGCGACGAGCAGTTCTTC
CDR3aa: CASSPGTGLSDEQFF
d_gene: TRBD1
abundance: .
j_gene: TRBJ2-1
v_gene: TRBV5-5

CDR3nt: TGTGCCAGCAGCCCGGGACGCGGGGGGACCGGGGAGCTGTTTTTT
CDR3aa: CASSPGRGGTGELFF
d_gene: TRBD2
abundance: .
j_gene: TRBJ2-2
v_gene: TRBV7-2

CDR3nt: TGTGCCAGCAGTGAAGGGGGCGCAGAGACCCAGTACTTC
CDR3aa: CASSEGGAETQYF
d_gene: .
abundance: many
j_gene: TRBJ2-5
v_gene: TRBV25-1

CDR3nt: TGTGCCAGCAGCTTGGGTGGGGCGGGGGCCTATGGCTACACCTTC
CDR3aa: CASSLGGAGAYGYTF
d_gene: .
abundance: .
j_gene: TRBJ1-2
v_gene: TRBV5-5